The entry below describes one T cell receptor (beta chain). Vbeta (60) and Jbeta (13) primers were used in the PCR. Per the study methods: A follow-up analysis tallied some 80 million unique TCR beta chains, roughly 10 million shared. Sequencing used immunoSEQ multiplex PCR; TCRdb keeps in-frame clones, though not all of them. The V and J calls and clone size were taken over from that table, and D and trimming were inferred from the DNA. The sample lists some 190,000 clones; around 83% were seen once. The V end lost 6 bases, the J end lost 4 bases, and 19 bases lay between the germline ends. The V gene's germline CDR1 is SGHAT and CDR2 FQNNGV. The CDR3 contains 16 residues. This record belongs to a study of cytomegalovirus exposure and HLA in healthy donors.

Specimen: PBMCs. The TCR was taken from a man between 35 and 55 years old in good health and CMV-seropositive. The chain combines TRBV11-2 with TRBJ2-1; possible D gene TRBD2, 5 bases. CDR3 residues: CASSALADFQYNEQFF. The DNA of the CDR3 is TGTGCCAGCAGTGCCCTCGCGGACTTCCAATACAATGAGCAGTTCTTC.